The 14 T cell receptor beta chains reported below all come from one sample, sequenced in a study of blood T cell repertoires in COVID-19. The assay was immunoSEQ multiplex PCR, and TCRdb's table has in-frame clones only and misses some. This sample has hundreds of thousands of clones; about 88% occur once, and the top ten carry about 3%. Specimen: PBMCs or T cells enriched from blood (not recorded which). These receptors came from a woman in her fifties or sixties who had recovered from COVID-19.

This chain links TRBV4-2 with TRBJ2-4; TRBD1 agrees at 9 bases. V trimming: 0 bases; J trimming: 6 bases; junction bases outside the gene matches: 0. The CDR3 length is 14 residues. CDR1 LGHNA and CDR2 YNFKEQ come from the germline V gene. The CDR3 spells CASSQEDRGNIQYF. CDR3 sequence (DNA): TGTGCCAGCAGCCAAGAGGACAGGGGAAACATTCAGTACTTC.

The CDR3 loop is CASSLLAGVANEQFF. CDR3 coding DNA: TGTGCCAGCAGTTTACTAGCGGGAGTTGCGAATGAGCAGTTCTTC. The chain is built from TRBV6-4 and TRBJ2-1; 11 bases are shared with TRBD2. The CDR3 has 15 amino acids. The junction had 7 bases not matched to a gene; V was cut back by 5 bases and J by 7 bases. Germline V gene sequence: CDR1 MRHNA, CDR2 SNTAGT.

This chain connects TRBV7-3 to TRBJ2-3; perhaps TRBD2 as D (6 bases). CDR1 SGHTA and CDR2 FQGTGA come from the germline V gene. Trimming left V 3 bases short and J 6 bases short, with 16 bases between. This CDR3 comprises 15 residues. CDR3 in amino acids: CASSLATSRSDTQYF. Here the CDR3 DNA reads TGTGCCAGCAGCTTGGCCACTAGCAGGTCCGATACGCAGTATTTT.

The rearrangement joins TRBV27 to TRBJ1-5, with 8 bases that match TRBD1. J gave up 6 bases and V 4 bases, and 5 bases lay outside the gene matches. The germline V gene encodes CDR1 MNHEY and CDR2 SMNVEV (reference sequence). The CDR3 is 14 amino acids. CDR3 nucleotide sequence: TGTGCCAGCAGTTACTCCAGGGGGCTTCAGCCCCAGCATTTT. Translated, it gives CASSYSRGLQPQHF.

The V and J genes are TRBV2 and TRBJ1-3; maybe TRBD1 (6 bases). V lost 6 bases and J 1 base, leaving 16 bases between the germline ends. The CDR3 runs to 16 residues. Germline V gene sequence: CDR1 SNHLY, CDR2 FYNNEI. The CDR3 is CASREQTGISGNTIYF. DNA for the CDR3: TGTGCCAGCAGGGAACAAACAGGGATTTCTGGAAACACCATATATTTT. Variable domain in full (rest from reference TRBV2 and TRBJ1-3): EPEVTQTPSHQVTQMGQEVILRCVPISNHLYFYWYRQILGQKVEFLVSFYNNEISEKSEIFDDQFSVERPDGSNFTLKIRSTKLEDSAMYFCASREQTGISGNTIYFGEGSWLTVV.

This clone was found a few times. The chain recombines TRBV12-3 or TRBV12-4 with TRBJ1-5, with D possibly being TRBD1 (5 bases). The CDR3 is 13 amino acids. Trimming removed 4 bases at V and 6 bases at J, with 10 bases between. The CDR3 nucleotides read TGTGCCAGCAGTTGGGGCCGAGGTCAGCCCCAGCATTTT. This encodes CASSWGRGQPQHF.

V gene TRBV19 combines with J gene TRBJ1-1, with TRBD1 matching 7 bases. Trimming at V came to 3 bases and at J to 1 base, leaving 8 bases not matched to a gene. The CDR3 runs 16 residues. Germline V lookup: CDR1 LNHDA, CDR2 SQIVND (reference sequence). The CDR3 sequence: CASSILPGQTNTEAFF. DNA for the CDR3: TGTGCCAGTAGTATCCTCCCGGGACAGACGAACACTGAAGCTTTCTTT.

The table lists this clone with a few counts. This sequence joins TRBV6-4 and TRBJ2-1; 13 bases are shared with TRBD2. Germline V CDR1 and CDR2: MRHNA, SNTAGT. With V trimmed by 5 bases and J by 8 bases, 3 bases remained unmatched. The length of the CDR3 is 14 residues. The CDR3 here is CASSRTSGSDEQFF. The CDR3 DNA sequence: TGTGCCAGCAGTAGGACTAGCGGGAGCGATGAGCAGTTCTTC.

The DNA for the CDR3 is TGTGCCAGCAGACTGGACACCAATAGGGGCTACACCTTC. Protein sequence: CASRLDTNRGYTF. The rearrangement joins TRBV11-2 to TRBJ1-2, with D possibly being TRBD1 (5 bases). Trimming stripped 6 bases from V and 8 bases from J, with 16 bases between. In germline, CDR1 is SGHAT, CDR2 FQNNGV. There are 13 residues in the CDR3.

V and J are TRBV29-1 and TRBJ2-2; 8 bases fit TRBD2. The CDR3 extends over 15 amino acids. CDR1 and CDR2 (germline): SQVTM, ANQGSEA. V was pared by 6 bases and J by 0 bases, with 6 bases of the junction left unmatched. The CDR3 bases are TGCAGCGTCGAAACTAGCGGAGCGAACACCGGGGAGCTGTTTTTT. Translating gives CSVETSGANTGELFF.

The DNA of the CDR3 is TGTGCCAGCAGCTCACATGACAGCTACGAGCAGTACTTC. Translated: CASSSHDSYEQYF. The chain uses TRBV9 and TRBJ2-7; tentatively, D is TRBD1 (5 bases). The CDR3 runs to 13 residues. V lost 4 bases to trimming and J lost 3 bases, with 11 bases between them. The germline V gene has CDR1 SGDLS and CDR2 YYNGEE. Full variable domain (outside the CDR3, taken from reference TRBV9 and TRBJ2-7): DSGVTQTPKHLITATGQRVTLRCSPRSGDLSVYWYQQSLDQGLQFLIQYYNGEERAKGNILERFSAQQFPDLHSELNLSSLELGDSALYFCASSSHDSYEQYFGPGTRLTVT.

The DNA for the CDR3 is TGTGCCAGCAGTTTATCCGGGGAGGGTGTGAACACTGAAGCTTTCTTT. It encodes CASSLSGEGVNTEAFF. The chain is built from TRBV27 and TRBJ1-1, with D hard to call. Trimming took 0 bases from V and 0 from J, leaving 11 bases between them. This CDR3 is built from 16 residues. From germline, CDR1 is MNHEY and CDR2 SMNVEV (reference sequence).

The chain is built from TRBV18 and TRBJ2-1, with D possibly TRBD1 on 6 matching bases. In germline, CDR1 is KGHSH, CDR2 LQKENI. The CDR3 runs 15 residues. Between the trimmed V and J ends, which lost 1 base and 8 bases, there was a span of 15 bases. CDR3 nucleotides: TGTGCCAGCTCACCACGACCGCCGAAGGGGGATGAGCAGTTCTTC. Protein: CASSPRPPKGDEQFF. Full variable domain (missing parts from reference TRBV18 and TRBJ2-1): NAGVMQNPRHLVRRRGQEARLRCSPMKGHSHVYWYRQLPEEGLKFMVYLQKENIIDESGMPKERFSAEFPKEGPSILRIQQVVRGDSAAYFCASSPRPPKGDEQFFGPGTRLTVL.

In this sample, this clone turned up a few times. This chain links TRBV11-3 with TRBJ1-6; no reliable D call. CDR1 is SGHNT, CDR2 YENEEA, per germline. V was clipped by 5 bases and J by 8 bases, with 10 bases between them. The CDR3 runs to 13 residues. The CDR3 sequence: CASSTGGYSPLHF. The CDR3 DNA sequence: TGTGCCAGCAGCACTGGCGGGTATTCACCCCTCCACTTT. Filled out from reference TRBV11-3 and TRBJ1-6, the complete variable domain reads EAGVVQSPRYKIIEKKQPVAFWCNPISGHNTLYWYLQNLGQGPELLIRYENEEAVDDSQLPKDRFSAERLKGVDSTLKIQPAELGDSAVYLCASSTGGYSPLHFGNGTRLTVT.